This passage covers 5 T cell receptor beta chains from one sample sequenced in a study of T-cell reconstitution after alpha-beta-depleted transplantation in children. Unique molecular identifiers were incorporated into the prepared TCRbeta library. TCRdb reanalysed the PCR reads using MiXCR and keeps one entry per CDR3 protein. There are approximately 500,000 distinct CDR3 sequences in the sample; 10% to 13% occur only once, and roughly 2% lies in the top ten. The input for sequencing was PBMCs, taken before TCRalphabeta/CD19-depleted stem cell transplant. These receptors were collected from a child between 2 and 9 years old with inherited bone marrow failure, due to receive a stem cell transplant.

This clonotype appeared many times. V usage is TRBV29-1 and J usage is TRBJ2-7; the D gene is possibly TRBD2 (5 bases). Per the germline V gene, CDR1 is SQVTM and CDR2 is ANQGSEA. The germline V and J ends were trimmed by 6 bases and 5 bases, with 14 bases remaining between them. The CDR3 spans 12 residues. The DNA of the CDR3 is TGCAGCGTCGAGCGGTCTGGGCACGAGCAGTACTTC. It yields the protein CSVERSGHEQYF.

This clonotype was observed many times. This CDR3 reads CASSPLGLTQYTGELFF. DNA for the CDR3: TGTGCCAGCAGTCCCCTCGGACTGACTCAATACACCGGGGAGCTGTTTTTT. V and J are TRBV28 and TRBJ2-2; perhaps TRBD2 as D (5 bases). The V end was cut by 5 bases, the J end by 3 bases, with 19 bases between. The CDR3 contains 17 residues. Germline CDR1 and CDR2: MDHEN and SYDVKM.

V usage is TRBV5-6 and J usage is TRBJ1-2; maybe TRBD1 (6 bases). CDR1 is SGHDT and CDR2 is YYEEEE in the germline V gene. V was clipped by 10 bases and J by 4 bases, with 14 bases between them. The CDR3 has 12 amino acids. The CDR3 nucleotides are TGTGCCTCCACTCGCAGGGGCTATGGCTACACCTTC. Translated, it gives CASTRRGYGYTF.

This clonotype was counted ten times or more. V is TRBV28 and J is TRBJ2-1; TRBD2 aligns across 9 bases. The CDR3 sequence is 16 residues long. From germline, CDR1 is MDHEN and CDR2 SYDVKM. V dropped 1 base and J dropped 4; count of bases not matched to a gene: 5. As DNA, the CDR3 is TGTGCCAGCAGTTTATTTCTAGCGGGAAGTTACAATGAGCAGTTCTTC. Protein product: CASSLFLAGSYNEQFF.

As regards this clonotype: This sequence may be a read error, since a much larger clone differs from it by one base. The V gene is TRBV12-3 or TRBV12-4, the J gene TRBJ2-5; TRBD2 agrees at 11 bases. The CDR3 length is 16 residues. The V and J ends lost 7 bases and 2 bases, in that order; junction bases with no gene match: 9. CDR3 in DNA: TGTGCCAGCATCATTTATAGCGGGAGGGGGCAAGAGACCCAGTACTTC. Amino acids: CASIIYSGRGQETQYF.